This T cell receptor (beta chain) was documented in a study of cytomegalovirus exposure and HLA in healthy donors (dated by TCRdb to between 2016 and 2019). Looking at the study overall: In an earlier analysis of some 610 of the donors, 250 to 350 Gb of sequence data and some 120 million unique TCR beta sequences from roughly 180 million T cells were reported. An early release covering approximately 600 HLA-typed donors comprised approximately 300 gigabases of sequencing data and approximately 85 million unique TCR sequences. Of the approximately 400 genotyped donors, approximately 80% were placed in the genetic ancestry cluster associated with self-reported Caucasian donors. The aim of the study was to test whether cataloging public T cell receptors could identify signatures of past pathogen exposure. The study profiled the T cell repertoires of 500 to 800 subjects by immunosequencing and related them to cytomegalovirus serostatus. In addition to the first cohort of approximately 670 subjects, a separate validation cohort of 120 different subjects was used. To predict cytomegalovirus infection status, the study brought together high-throughput TCR immunosequencing, statistical association of individual TCRs with disease status, and machine learning. To study patterns of TCR occurrence, a later analysis re-analyzed previously published TCR beta repertoires from 650 to 750 donors and added high-resolution HLA genotyping. In the later analysis, no new phenotypic data were used to find candidate immune exposures; instead, reliance was placed on TCR beta sequences and their occurrence across donors. In an earlier analysis of 500 to 650 of the donors, high-throughput TCR beta sequencing was used to judge whether each TCR beta V gene segment behaved as functional or pseudogenic. Alongside the repertoire data, information on donor age, sex, ethnicity and CMV serostatus was compiled. In a later genetic analysis, genome-wide SNP genotypes for about 65% of the 666 donors were used, and that subset was treated as a discovery cohort. All discovery cohort repertoires had been generated on a single sequencing platform. Both class I and class II loci were covered by HLA typing, at four-digit resolution. The number of typed donors differed by locus: roughly 620-640 for A, B, C, DRB1 and DQB1; some 500 for DQA1; fewer than 610 for DPA1; and 400 to 480 for DPB1. Roughly five DR-DQ haplotypes were handled as single units for association and clustering because linkage in the cohort was strong. On average, about 200,000 unique TCR beta nucleotide sequences were sequenced per donor among 398 genotyped donors of the cohort, with roughly 18% of those sequences being non-productive. Overall results and qualifications from the work: The authors suggested that the approach could potentially be generalized to other disease states and immunological phenotypes. A further reported finding was that TCR beta sequences accurately predicted the HLA-A and HLA-B alleles for most subjects in the first cohort. Most CMV-associated TCR beta chains appeared to be HLA-restricted in a later analysis, and the HLA associations seemed to be driven largely by CMV exposure. Specific HLA alleles were associated with 15,000 to 20,000 TCR beta sequences at a false discovery rate of 0.05 in a later analysis. Presence/absence analyses assumed roughly uniform sequencing depth across donors, an assumption that may not hold. In vitro tests confirmed that a few of the cytomegalovirus-associated TCR beta chains recognize cytomegalovirus antigens. A later genetic analysis associated a missense DCLRE1C variant with V-gene and J-gene trimming of TCR beta chains, and an independent cohort replicated the association. CMV serostatus was the only immune exposure information available for the cohort. In a later genetic analysis, fewer N-insertions in productive TCRs were reported among donors in an Asian-associated ancestry cluster than the roughly 710-donor mean. In a later analysis, HLA-associated TCR beta chains were found to be more clonally expanded and to have lower generation probabilities than equally common non-associated chains. In a later analysis, TCR association rates were found to vary across HLA loci, with the most associated TCRs seen for DRB1 alleles and the fewest for HLA-C alleles. Cytomegalovirus status was reported to be diagnosed by the classifier with high specificity and sensitivity in both the original and validation cohorts. Because counts were too low, approximately 15 rarely observed V segments, including chromosome 9 orphons, were excluded from the earlier analysis of around 590 of the donors. In an earlier analysis of 500 to 650 of the donors, most TCR beta V segments appeared in productive rearrangements about 87% or about 30% of the time, broadly matching IMGT annotations. In this cohort, only TCR beta chains were sequenced, and detectable features were limited by the absence of alpha or paired-chain data. A cluster of highly shared sequence variants was judged likely to be a technical artifact of the sequencing pipeline. The study gave a list of under 200 TCR beta chains associated with cytomegalovirus. When HLA alleles, especially DR and DQ, strongly co-occurred, TCR associations were difficult to assign to individual alleles. Several of the top co-occurrence clusters appeared to be linked to parvovirus B19, influenza, CMV and Epstein-Barr virus, according to a later analysis. The 87-base-pair reads could not distinguish some IMGT-functional V segments, including TRBV6-2 and TRBV6-3, so those segments were excluded. HLA typing was unavailable for some donors at each locus, so association tests used only the typed subset. Linkage disequilibrium might explain the correlated functional status among segregating V segments, but an unknown experimental factor could not be excluded. Most TCR sequences were observed very rarely across donors, whereas some public TCRs were present in many individuals.

V is clipped by 2 bases and J by 0 bases, and the sequence between their germline boundaries is 13 bases long. CDR1 and CDR2 are read off the germline V gene as MNHEY and SVGAGI. The CDR3 holds 16 amino acids from the cysteine to the phenylalanine. The DNA shown is the 48-base CDR3, in frame from base 1. The library was made by the immunoSEQ multiplex PCR assay. The multiplex PCR relied on a mix of 60 forward primers for TCR Vbeta segments and 13 reverse primers for TCR Jbeta segments. A multiplex PCR assay on genomic DNA amplified the CDR3 region of rearranged TCR beta genes. On the Illumina HiSeq System, the amplified TCR beta libraries were sequenced as 87-base-pair reads. Under the source paper's analysis protocol: A later analysis counted about 80 million unique TCR beta chains across the 550 to 750 repertoires, and 10 million to 12 million of these chains were shared by at least two donors. To remove PCR and sequencing errors, raw reads were error-corrected and collapsed into unique sequences using a nearest-neighbor algorithm that merged closely related sequences. Alignment of CDR3 sequences to IMGT reference sequences was used to assign V, D and J gene segments. For a sequence to be retained, a match of at least six nucleotides was required to both a V gene segment and a J gene segment. A rearrangement was called productive if the CDR3 had no stop codons and remained in frame with V and J, and every other rearrangement was called non-productive. Following IMGT convention, CDR3 was defined as the stretch from the second conserved V-encoded cysteine to the conserved J-encoded phenylalanine. In an earlier analysis of roughly 610 of the donors, sequences lacking an unambiguous match to a single V gene segment were excluded. In an earlier analysis of some 590 of the donors, a V segment was called functional when productive rearrangements were above 56.7%, and segregating when the standard deviation between donors exceeded 5%. A statistical classification framework was developed to diagnose cytomegalovirus status using the catalog of TCR beta chain sequences. A later analysis assigned V and J genes by comparing TCR nucleotide sequences with IMGT/GENE-DB human TR gene sequences. The TCRdist pipeline was used in a later analysis to assign CDR3 sequences and most-parsimonious VDJ recombination scenarios. In a later analysis, every TCR beta chain was defined by the combination of its CDR3 amino acid sequence and its V-gene family, and reads without a unique V-gene family were dropped. To address suspected cross-contamination and a sequencing artifact, a later analysis removed approximately 600 highly shared, low-generation-probability nucleotide sequences. In a later analysis, a clonal expansion index for each public chain was calculated from normalized within-repertoire ranks of inferred template counts. A later analysis computed generation probabilities with a VDJ recombination model fitted to out-of-frame rearrangements, and checked the results against IGoR. In a later analysis, TCR-TCR, TCR-HLA and TCR-CMV co-occurrence was scored with hypergeometric tests, and a repertoire-size bias correction was applied to TCR pairs. A later analysis estimated false discovery rates by permuting HLA or CMV assignments 20 times. A later analysis grouped co-occurring TCRs with DBSCAN, adding TCRdist sequence similarity when clustering within HLA-allele-positive subsets. Co-occurrence clustering excluded repertoires with fewer than 30,000 or more than 120,000 public chains, plus five with anomalous nucleotide sharing. Not all clones reach the TCRdb copy of this immuneACCESS table, which keeps in-frame sequences only. Checked studies attribute under half of the gap to unresolved V genes and leave the rest unexplained. Clone size and V and J calls were adopted from that table, with D and trimming inferred from the DNA. The sample contains roughly 260,000 clones, about 83% of them found a single time. 1.5% to 2.5% of the sample is taken by the ten largest.

In total, 600 or so healthy bone marrow donors made up the cohort. At the time of sampling, every cohort member was nominally healthy, though immune exposures that went unrecorded were likely present. The donor tested CMV seropositive and was one of the 289 seropositive cohort members. Every donor gave a peripheral blood sample, and the peripheral blood mononuclear cells from that sample were used for TCR beta sequencing. The Qiagen DNeasy Blood Extraction Kit was used to extract genomic DNA from the blood cell samples. With regard to this clone: The antigen it binds to is not known. No base qualities exist here, and no much larger clone lies one base off it.

This chain is built from TRBV6-5 and TRBJ1-1; perhaps TRBD1 is the D gene, with 5 bases matching. The sample consisted of PBMCs. The receptor's source is a woman in her forties in good health and CMV-seropositive. At the DNA level, the sequence is TGTGCCAGCAGTTACGGGGCTTCTCTTATGAACACTGAAGCTTTCTTT. The resulting protein is CASSYGASLMNTEAFF.